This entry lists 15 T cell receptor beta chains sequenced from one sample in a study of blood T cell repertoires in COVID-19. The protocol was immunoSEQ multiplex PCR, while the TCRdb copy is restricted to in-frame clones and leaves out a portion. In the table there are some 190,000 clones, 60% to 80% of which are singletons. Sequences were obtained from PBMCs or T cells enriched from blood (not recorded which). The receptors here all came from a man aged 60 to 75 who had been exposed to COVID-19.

In DNA, the CDR3 is TGTGCCATCAGTCCGGGACTAGTTAGCAATGAGCAGTTCTTC. This sequence encodes CAISPGLVSNEQFF. V and J are TRBV10-3 and TRBJ2-1; 8 positions agree with TRBD2. This CDR3 has 14 residues. Germline V gene data show CDR1 as ENHRY and CDR2 as SYGVKD. V was clipped by 5 bases and J by 6 bases; unmatched bases: 6.

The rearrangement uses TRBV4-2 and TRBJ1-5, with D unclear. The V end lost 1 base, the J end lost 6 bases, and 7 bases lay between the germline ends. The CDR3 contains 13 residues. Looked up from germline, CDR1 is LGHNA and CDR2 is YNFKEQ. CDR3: CASSQGGGQPQHF. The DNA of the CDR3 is TGTGCCAGCAGCCAAGGAGGTGGTCAGCCCCAGCATTTT.

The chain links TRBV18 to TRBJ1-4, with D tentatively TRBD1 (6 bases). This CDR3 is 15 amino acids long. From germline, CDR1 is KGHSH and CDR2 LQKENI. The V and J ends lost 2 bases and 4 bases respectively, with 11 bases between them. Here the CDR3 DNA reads TGTGCCAGCTCACCAGGGGGCAGCTTTAATGAAAAACTGTTTTTT. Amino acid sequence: CASSPGGSFNEKLFF.

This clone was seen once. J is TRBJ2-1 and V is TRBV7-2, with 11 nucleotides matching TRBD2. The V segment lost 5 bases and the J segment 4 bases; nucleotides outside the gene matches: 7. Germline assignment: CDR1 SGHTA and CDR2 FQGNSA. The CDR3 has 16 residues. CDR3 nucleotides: TGTGCCAGCAGCCCAGATAGCGGGAGGGGTTACAATGAGCAGTTCTTC. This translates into CASSPDSGRGYNEQFF.

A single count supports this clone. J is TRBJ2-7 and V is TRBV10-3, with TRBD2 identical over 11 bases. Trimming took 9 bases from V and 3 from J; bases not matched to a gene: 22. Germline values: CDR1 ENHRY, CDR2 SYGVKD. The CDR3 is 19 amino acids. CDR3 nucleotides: TGTGCCATTCTAAAGGCCGTAGATAGCGGGAGGGCCGGAGACTACGAGCAGTACTTC. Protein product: CAILKAVDSGRAGDYEQYF.

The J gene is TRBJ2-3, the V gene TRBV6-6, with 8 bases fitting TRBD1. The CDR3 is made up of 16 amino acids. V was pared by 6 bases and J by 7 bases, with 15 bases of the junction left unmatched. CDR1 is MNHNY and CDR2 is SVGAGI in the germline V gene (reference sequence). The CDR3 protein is CASSLPPNRGTNTQYF. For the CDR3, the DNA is TGTGCCAGCAGCCTACCCCCAAACAGGGGGACGAATACGCAGTATTTT.

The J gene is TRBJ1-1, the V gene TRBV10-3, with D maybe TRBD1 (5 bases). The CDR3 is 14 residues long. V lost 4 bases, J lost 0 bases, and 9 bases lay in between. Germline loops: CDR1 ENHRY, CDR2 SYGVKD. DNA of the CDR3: TGTGCCATCAGTGTAGGACAATTGAACACTGAAGCTTTCTTT. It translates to CAISVGQLNTEAFF.

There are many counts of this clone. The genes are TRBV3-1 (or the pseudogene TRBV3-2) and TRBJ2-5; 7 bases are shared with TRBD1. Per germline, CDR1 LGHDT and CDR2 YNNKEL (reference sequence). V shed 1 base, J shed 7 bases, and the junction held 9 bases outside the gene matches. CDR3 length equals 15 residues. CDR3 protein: CASSQGSTGKGTQYF. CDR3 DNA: TGTGCCAGCAGCCAAGGTTCGACAGGGAAAGGGACCCAGTACTTC.

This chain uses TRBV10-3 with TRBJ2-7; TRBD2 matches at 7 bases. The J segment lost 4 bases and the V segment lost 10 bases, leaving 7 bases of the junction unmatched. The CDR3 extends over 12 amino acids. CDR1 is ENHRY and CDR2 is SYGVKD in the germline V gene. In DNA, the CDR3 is TGTGCCAGCCTCGGGGGAGGGTACGAGCAGTACTTC. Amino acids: CASLGGGYEQYF.

The CDR3 loop reads CASSYPGGDYGYTF. Here the CDR3 DNA reads TGTGCCAGCAGTTACCCGGGTGGTGACTATGGCTACACCTTC. The rearrangement links TRBV6-6 to TRBJ1-2; D is unresolved. Per germline, CDR1 MNHNY and CDR2 SVGAGI (reference sequence). The CDR3 is 14 residues long. Trimming stripped 2 bases from V and 3 bases from J, with 10 bases between.

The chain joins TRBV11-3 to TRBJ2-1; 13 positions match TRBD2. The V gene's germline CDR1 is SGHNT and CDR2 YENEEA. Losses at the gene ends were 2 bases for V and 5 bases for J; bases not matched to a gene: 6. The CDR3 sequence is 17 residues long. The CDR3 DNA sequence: TGTGCCAGCAGCTTACGTAACGGACTAGCGGGAGACAATGAGCAGTTCTTC. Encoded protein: CASSLRNGLAGDNEQFF. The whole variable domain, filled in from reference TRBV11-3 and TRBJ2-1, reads EAGVVQSPRYKIIEKKQPVAFWCNPISGHNTLYWYLQNLGQGPELLIRYENEEAVDDSQLPKDRFSAERLKGVDSTLKIQPAELGDSAVYLCASSLRNGLAGDNEQFFGPGTRLTVL.

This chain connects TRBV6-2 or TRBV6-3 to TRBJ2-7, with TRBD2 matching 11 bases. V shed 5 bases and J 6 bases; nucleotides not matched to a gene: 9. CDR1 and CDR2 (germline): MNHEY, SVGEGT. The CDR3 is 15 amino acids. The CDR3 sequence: CASSRILAGEGEQYF. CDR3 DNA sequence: TGTGCCAGCAGTCGTATACTAGCGGGAGAGGGCGAGCAGTACTTC.

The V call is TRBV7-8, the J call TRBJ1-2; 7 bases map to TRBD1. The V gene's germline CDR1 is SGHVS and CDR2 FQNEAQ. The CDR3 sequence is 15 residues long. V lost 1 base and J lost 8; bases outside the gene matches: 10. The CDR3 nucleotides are TGTGCCAGCAGCTTAGGTTTAGGAGACAGGGCGGGCTACACCTTC. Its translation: CASSLGLGDRAGYTF.

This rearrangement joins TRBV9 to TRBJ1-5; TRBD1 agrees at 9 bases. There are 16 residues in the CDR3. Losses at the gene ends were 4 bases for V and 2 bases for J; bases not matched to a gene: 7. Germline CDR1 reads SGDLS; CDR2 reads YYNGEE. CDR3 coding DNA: TGTGCCAGCAGCCCCGGGGACAGGGCGGGCAATCAGCCCCAGCATTTT. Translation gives CASSPGDRAGNQPQHF.

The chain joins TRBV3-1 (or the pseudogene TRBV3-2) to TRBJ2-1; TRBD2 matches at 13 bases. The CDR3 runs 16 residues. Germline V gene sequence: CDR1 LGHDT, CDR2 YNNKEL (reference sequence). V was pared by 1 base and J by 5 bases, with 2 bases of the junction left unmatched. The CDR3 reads CASSQVGLAGNNEQFF. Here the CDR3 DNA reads TGTGCCAGCAGCCAAGTGGGACTAGCGGGAAACAATGAGCAGTTCTTC.